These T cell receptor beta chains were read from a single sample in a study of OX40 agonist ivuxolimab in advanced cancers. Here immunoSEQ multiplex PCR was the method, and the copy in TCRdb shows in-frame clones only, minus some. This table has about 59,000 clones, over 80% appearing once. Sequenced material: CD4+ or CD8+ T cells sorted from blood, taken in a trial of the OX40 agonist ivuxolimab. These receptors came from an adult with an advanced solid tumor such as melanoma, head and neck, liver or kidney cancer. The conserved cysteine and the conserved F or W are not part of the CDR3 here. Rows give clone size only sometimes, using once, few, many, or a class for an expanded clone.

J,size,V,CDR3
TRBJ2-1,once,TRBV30,AWMEDSYRTVSSYNEQF
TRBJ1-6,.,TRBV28,ASSTQGINSPLH
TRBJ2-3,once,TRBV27,ASSLTYTDTQY
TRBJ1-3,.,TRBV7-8,ASSTSNTIY
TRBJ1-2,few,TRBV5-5,ASSTDSYGYT
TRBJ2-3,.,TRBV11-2,ASSLSGEAQDTQY
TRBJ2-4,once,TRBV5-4,ASSLAGENIQY
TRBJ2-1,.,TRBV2,ANTEMIKGRV
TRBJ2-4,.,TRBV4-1,ASSQVFRDPKNIQY
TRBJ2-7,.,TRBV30,AWDPEGREQY
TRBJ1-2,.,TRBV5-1,ASSPGGGYGYT
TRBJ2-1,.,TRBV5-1,ASSGTSGLNNEQF
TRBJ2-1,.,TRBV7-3,ASSPLAGGDEQF
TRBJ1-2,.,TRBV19,ASIGDGYT
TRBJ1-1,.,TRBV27,ASSFNRLNTEAF
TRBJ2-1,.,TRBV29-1,SLGRGSYNEQF